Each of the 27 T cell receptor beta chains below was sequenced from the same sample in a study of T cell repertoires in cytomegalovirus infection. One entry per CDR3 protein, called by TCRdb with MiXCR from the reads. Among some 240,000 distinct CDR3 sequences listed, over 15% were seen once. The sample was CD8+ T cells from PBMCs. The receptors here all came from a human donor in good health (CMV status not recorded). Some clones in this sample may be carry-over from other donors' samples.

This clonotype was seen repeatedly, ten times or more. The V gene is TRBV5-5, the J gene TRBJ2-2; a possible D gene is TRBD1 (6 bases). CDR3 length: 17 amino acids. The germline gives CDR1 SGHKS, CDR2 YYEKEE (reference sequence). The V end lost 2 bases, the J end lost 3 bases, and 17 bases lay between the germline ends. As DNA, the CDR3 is TGTGCCAGCAGCTTATCGCCGGGACACCCGGACACCGGGGAGCTGTTTTTT. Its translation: CASSLSPGHPDTGELFF.

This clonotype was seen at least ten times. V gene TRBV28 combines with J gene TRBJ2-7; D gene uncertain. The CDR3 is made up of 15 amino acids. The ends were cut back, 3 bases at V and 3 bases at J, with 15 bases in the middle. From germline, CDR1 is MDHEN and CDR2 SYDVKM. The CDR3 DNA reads TGTGCCAGCAGTTTCGGGTATTCAAAGGTCTACGAGCAGTACTTC. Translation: CASSFGYSKVYEQYF.

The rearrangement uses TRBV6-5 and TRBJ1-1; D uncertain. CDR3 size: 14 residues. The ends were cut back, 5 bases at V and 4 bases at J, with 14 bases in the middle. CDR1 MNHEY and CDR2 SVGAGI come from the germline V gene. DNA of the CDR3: TGTGCCAGCAGTAACTTCCTGGGGTCCACTGAAGCTTTCTTT. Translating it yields CASSNFLGSTEAFF.

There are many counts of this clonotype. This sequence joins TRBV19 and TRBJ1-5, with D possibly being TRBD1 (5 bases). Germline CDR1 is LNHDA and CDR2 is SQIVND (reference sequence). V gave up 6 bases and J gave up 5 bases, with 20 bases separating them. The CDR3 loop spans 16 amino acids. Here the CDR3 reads CASRVGVGARDQPQHF. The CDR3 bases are TGTGCCAGTAGGGTCGGTGTTGGGGCCAGGGATCAGCCCCAGCATTTT.

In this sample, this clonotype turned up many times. The CDR3 DNA sequence: TGTGCCAGCAGCTTAGATCTCGGGGGATACGATCTCGAGCAGTACTTC. This encodes CASSLDLGGYDLEQYF. This chain connects TRBV11-2 to TRBJ2-7; a possible D gene is TRBD2 (6 bases). Between the trimmed V and J ends, which lost 0 bases and 6 bases, there was a span of 18 bases. CDR3 size: 16 residues. In germline, CDR1 is SGHAT, CDR2 FQNNGV. The full variable domain, completed using reference TRBV11-2 and TRBJ2-7, is EAGVAQSPRYKIIEKRQSVAFWCNPISGHATLYWYQQILGQGPKLLIQFQNNGVVDDSQLPKDRFSAERLKGVDSTLKIQPAKLEDSAVYLCASSLDLGGYDLEQYFGPGTRLTVT.

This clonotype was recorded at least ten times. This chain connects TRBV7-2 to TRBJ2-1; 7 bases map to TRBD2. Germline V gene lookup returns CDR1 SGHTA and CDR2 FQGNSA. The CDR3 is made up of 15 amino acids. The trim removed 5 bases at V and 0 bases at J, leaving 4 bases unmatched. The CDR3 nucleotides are TGTGCCAGCAGCCTCCTAGCGGCCTCCTACAATGAGCAGTTCTTC. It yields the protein CASSLLAASYNEQFF.

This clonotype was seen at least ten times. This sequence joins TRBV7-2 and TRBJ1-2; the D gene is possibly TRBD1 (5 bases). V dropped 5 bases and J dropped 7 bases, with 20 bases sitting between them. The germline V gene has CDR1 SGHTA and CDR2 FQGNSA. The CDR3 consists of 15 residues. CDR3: CASSPLGGGLAGYTF. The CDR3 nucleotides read TGTGCCAGCAGCCCCCTCGGGGGGGGACTGGCTGGCTACACCTTC.

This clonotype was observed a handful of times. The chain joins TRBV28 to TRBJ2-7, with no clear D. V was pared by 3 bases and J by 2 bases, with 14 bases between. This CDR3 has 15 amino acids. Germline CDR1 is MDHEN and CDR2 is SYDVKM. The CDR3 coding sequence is TGTGCCAGCAGTTTTTCCCAGCTTAACACCTACGAGCAGTACTTC. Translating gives CASSFSQLNTYEQYF. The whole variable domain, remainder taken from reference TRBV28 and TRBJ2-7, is DVKVTQSSRYLVKRTGEKVFLECVQDMDHENMFWYRQDPGLGLRLIYFSYDVKMKEKGDIPEGYSVSREKKERFSLILESASTNQTSMYLCASSFSQLNTYEQYFGPGTRLTVT.

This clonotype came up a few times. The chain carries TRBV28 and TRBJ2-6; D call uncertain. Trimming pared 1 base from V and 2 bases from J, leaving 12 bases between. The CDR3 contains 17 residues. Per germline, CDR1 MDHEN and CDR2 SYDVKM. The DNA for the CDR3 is TGTGCCAGCAGTTTATCTCCAGTTCGCCCTGGGGCCAACGTCCTGACTTTC. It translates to CASSLSPVRPGANVLTF. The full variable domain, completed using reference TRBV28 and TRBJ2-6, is DVKVTQSSRYLVKRTGEKVFLECVQDMDHENMFWYRQDPGLGLRLIYFSYDVKMKEKGDIPEGYSVSREKKERFSLILESASTNQTSMYLCASSLSPVRPGANVLTFGAGSRLTVL.

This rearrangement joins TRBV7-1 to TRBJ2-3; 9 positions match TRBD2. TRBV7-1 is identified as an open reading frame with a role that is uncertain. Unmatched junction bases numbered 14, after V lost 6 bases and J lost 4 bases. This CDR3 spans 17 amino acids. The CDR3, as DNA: TGTGCCAGCAGGGCCACCCCGGCGGGGGGGCCCGCAGATACGCAGTATTTT. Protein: CASRATPAGGPADTQYF.

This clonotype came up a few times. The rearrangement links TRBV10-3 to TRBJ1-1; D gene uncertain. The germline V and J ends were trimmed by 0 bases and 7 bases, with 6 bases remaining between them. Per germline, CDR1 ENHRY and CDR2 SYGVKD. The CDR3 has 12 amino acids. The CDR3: CAISESEGEAFF. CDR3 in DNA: TGTGCCATCAGTGAGTCCGAGGGTGAAGCTTTCTTT.

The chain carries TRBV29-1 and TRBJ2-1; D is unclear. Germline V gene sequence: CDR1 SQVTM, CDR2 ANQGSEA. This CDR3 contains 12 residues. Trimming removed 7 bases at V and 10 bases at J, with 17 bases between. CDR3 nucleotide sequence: TGCAGCGAATTGGTCACGACGAAAGAGCAGTTCTTC. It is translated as CSELVTTKEQFF.

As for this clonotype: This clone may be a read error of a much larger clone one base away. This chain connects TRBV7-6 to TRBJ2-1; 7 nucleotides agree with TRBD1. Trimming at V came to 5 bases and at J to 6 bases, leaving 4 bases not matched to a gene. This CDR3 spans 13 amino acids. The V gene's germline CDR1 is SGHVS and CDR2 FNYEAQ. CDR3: CASSATGTNEQFF. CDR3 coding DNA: TGTGCCAGCAGCGCGACAGGGACCAATGAGCAGTTCTTC.

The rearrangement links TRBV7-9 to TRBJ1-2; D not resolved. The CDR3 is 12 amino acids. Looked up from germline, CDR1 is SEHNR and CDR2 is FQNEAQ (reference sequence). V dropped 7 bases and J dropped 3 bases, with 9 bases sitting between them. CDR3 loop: CASTTGDYGYTF. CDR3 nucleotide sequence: TGTGCCAGCACCACCGGTGACTATGGCTACACCTTC.

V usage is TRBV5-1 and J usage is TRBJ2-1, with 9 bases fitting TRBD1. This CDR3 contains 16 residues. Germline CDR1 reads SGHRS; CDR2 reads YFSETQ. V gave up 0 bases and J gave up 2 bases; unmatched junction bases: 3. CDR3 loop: CASSLGDREAYNEQFF. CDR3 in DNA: TGCGCCAGCAGCTTGGGGGACAGGGAGGCCTACAATGAGCAGTTCTTC.

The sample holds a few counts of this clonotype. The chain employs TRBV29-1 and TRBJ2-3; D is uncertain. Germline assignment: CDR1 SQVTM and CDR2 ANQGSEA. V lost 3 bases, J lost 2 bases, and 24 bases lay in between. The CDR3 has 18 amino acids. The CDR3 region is CSVDGLGSQITITDTQYF. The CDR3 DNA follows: TGCAGCGTTGATGGTCTGGGCAGCCAAATTACCATCACAGATACGCAGTATTTT.

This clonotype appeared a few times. The CDR3 DNA is TGTGCCAGCAGGAGTTTTGAAAATCAGCCCCAGCATTTT. The encoded protein is CASRSFENQPQHF. The chain has TRBV2 and TRBJ1-5; D remains unclear. This CDR3 has 13 amino acids. The V gene lost 6 bases and the J gene lost 4 bases, with 10 bases spanning the gap. From germline, CDR1 is SNHLY and CDR2 FYNNEI.

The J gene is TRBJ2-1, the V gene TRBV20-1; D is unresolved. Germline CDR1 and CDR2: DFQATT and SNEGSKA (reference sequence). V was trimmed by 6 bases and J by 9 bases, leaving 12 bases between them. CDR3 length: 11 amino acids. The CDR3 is CSARLGPEQFF. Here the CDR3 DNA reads TGCAGTGCCAGACTGGGCCCTGAGCAGTTCTTC.

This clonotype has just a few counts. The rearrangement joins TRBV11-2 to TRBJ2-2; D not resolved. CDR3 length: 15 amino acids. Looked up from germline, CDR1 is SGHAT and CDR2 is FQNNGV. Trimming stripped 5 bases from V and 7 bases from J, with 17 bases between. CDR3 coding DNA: TGTGCCAGCAGCCCGGGCTTTGCCGGTGGCGGGGAGCTGTTTTTT. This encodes CASSPGFAGGGELFF.

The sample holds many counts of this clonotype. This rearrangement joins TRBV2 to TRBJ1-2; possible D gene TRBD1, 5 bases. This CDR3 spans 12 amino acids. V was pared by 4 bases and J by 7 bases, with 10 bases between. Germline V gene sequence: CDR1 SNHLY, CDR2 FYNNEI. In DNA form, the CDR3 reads TGTGCCAGCAGTGTCGACAGTAGTGGCTACACCTTC. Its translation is CASSVDSSGYTF.

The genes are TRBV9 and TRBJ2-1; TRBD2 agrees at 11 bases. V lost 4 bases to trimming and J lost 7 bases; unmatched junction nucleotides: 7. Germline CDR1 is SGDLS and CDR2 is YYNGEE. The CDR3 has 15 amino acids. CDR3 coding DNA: TGTGCCAGCAGCCTTAGCGGGGGGGCCTGGAATGAGCAGTTCTTC. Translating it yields CASSLSGGAWNEQFF.

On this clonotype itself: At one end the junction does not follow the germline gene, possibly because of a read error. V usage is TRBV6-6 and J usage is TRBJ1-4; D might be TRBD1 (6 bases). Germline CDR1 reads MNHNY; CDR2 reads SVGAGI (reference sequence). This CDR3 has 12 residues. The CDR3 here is CSSSWGPEKLFF. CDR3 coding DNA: TGTTCCAGCAGTTGGGGGCCAGAAAAACTGTTTTTT.

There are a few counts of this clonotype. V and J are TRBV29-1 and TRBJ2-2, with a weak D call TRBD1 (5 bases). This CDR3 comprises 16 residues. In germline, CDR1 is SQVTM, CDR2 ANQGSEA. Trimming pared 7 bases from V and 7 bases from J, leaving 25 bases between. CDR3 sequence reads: CSAEVLFRESDGELFF. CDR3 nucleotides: TGCAGCGCCGAGGTTCTATTCAGGGAATCGGACGGGGAGCTGTTTTTT.

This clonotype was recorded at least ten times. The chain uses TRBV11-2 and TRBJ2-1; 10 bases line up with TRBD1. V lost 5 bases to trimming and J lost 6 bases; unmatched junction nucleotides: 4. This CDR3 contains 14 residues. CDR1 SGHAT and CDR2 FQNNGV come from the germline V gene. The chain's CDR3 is CASSLGTGVNEQFF. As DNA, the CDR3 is TGTGCCAGCAGCCTAGGGACAGGGGTCAATGAGCAGTTCTTC.

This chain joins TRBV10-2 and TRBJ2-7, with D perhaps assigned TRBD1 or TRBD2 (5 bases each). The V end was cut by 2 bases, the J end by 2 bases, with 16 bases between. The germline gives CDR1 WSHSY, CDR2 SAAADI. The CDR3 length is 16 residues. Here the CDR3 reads CASSERAGAAAYEQYF. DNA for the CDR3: TGCGCCAGCAGTGAGCGGGCCGGGGCCGCGGCCTACGAGCAGTACTTC.

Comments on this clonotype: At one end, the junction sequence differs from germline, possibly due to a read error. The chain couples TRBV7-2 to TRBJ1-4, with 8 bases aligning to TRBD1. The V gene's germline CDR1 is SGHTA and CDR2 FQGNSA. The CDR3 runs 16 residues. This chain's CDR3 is CASSFRVDRGNEKLYF. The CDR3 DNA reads TGTGCCAGCAGCTTCAGGGTCGACAGGGGCAATGAAAAACTGTATTTT.

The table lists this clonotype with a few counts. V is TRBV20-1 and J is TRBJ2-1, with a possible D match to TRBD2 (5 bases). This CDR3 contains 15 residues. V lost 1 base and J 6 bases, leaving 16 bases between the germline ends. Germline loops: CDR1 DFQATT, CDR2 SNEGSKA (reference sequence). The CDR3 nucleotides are TGCAGTGCTAGAGCCCCATCGGGGTTAAGCAATGAGCAGTTCTTC. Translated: CSARAPSGLSNEQFF.